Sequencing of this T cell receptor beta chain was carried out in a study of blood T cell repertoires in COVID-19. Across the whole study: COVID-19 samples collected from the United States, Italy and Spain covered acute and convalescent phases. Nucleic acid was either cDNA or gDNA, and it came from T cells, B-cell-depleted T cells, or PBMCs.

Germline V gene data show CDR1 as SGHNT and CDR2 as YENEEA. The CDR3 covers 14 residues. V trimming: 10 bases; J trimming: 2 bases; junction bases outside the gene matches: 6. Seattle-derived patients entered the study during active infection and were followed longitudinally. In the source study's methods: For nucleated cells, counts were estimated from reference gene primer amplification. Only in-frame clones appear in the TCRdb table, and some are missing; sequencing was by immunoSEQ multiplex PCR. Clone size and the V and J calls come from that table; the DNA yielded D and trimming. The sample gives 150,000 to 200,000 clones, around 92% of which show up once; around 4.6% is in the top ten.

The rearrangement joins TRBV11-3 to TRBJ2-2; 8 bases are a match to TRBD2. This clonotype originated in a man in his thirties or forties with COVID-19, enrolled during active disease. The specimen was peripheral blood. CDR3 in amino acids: CATRLARNTGELFF. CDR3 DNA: TGTGCCACGCGACTAGCGCGAAACACCGGGGAGCTGTTTTTT.